The source of this TCR beta chain is a study of molecular identifiers for immune sequencing clone quantification. The CDR3 sequence is 15 residues long. CDR1 and CDR2 from the germline V gene are LNHNV and YYDKDF (reference sequence). Trimming shortened V by 8 bases and J by 2 bases, and 19 bases separated the two germline ends. This clonotype has just a few counts. Sorting defined naive CD8 T cells as CD8+CD4-CCR7+CD45RA+. Each CDR3 protein is one row after TCRdb ran MiXCR on the PCR reads. The sample records about 320,000 distinct CDR3 sequences, over 20% being singletons. The TCR sequence derives from a human donor in good health. Some libraries in this study had Jurkat cell RNA spiked in. This sequence joins TRBV15 and TRBJ2-7; D uncertain. The source material was naive CD8+ T cells from blood, with Jurkat cell RNA spiked in. Subset reported: FACS-sorted CD8+CD4-CCR7+CD45RA+ naive T cells. Here the CDR3 DNA reads TGTGCCACCCGTAACGGCGGCCAGTCACCCTACGAGCAGTACTTC. It encodes CATRNGGQSPYEQYF.